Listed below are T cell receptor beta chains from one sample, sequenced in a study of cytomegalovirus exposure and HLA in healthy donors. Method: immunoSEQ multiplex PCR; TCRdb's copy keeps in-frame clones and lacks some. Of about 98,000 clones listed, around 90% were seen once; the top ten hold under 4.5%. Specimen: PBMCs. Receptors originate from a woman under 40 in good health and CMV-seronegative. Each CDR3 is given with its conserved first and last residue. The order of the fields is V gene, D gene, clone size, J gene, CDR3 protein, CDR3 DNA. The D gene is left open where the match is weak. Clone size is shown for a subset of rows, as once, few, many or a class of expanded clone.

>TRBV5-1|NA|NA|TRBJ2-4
CASSLPEGKNIQYF
TGCGCCAGCAGCCTCCCCGAGGGTAAAAACATTCAGTACTTC
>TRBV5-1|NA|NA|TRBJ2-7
CASSSGLPVWEQYF
TGCGCCAGCAGCTCCGGACTTCCCGTTTGGGAGCAGTACTTC
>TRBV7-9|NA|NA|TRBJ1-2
CASSFLPGIYGYTF
TGTGCCAGCAGCTTCCTCCCGGGGATCTATGGCTACACCTTC
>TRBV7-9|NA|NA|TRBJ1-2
CASSLAAANYGYTF
TGTGCCAGCAGCTTAGCGGCGGCTAACTATGGCTACACCTTC
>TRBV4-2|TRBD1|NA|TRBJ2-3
CASSLEDRDTDTQYF
TGTGCCAGCAGCCTGGAGGACAGGGACACAGATACGCAGTATTTT
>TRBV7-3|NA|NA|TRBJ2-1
CASSSLFVSRDTFRNEQFF
TGTGCCAGCAGCTCCCTCTTCGTATCCCGGGACACTTTTAGGAATGAGCAGTTCTTC
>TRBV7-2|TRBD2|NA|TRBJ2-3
CASSLAAGTSTDTQYF
TGTGCCAGCAGCTTAGCAGCGGGGACTAGCACAGATACGCAGTATTTT
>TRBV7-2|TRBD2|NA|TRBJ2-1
CASERAGGPLF
TGTGCCAGCGAAAGGGCGGGAGGCCCCCTCTTC
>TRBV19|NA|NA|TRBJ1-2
CASNLGGYGYTF
TGTGCCAGTAACCTAGGGGGCTATGGCTACACCTTC
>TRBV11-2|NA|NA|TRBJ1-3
CASSSKWSGNTIYF
TGTGCCAGCAGCTCCAAGTGGAGCGGAAACACCATATATTTT
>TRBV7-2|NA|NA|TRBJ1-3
CASSFPGGNTIYF
TGTGCCAGCAGCTTCCCAGGCGGAAACACCATATATTTT
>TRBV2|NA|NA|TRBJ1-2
CASSEDRLTRAGYTF
TGTGCCAGCAGTGAGGACAGACTCACTAGGGCTGGCTACACCTTC
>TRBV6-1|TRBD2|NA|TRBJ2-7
CASTRTSGTYEQYF
TGTGCCAGCACCCGGACTAGCGGGACCTACGAGCAGTACTTC
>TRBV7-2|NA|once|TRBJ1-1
CASRSPPGVGQTEAFF
TGTGCCAGCAGGTCACCTCCAGGGGTGGGTCAGACTGAAGCTTTCTTT
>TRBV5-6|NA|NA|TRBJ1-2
CASSLVGGLDYGYTF
TGTGCCAGCAGCTTGGTGGGGGGTTTGGACTATGGCTACACCTTC
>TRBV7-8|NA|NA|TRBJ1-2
CASSLARFTATNYGYTF
TGTGCCAGCAGCTTAGCAAGATTCACAGCCACTAACTATGGCTACACCTTC